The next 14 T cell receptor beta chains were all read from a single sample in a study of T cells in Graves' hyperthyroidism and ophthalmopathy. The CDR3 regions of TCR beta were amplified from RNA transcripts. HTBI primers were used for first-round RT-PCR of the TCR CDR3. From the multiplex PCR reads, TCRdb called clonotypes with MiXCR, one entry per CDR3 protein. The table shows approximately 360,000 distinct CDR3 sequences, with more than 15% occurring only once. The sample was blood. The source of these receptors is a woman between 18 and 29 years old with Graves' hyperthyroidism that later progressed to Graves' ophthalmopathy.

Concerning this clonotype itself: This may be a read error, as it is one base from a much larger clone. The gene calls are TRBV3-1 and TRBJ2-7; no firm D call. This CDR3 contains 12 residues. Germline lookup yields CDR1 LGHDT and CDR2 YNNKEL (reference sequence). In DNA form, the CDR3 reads TGTGCCGGCAGCCAAGGGTATTACGAGCAGTACTTC. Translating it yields CAGSQGYYEQYF.

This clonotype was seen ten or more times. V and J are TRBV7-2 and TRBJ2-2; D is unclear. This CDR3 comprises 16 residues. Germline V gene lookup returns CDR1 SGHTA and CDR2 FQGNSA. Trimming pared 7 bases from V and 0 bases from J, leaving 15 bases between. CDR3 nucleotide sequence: TGTGCCAGCAAACCCCCTCGTGACCCGAACACCGGGGAGCTGTTTTTT. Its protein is CASKPPRDPNTGELFF.

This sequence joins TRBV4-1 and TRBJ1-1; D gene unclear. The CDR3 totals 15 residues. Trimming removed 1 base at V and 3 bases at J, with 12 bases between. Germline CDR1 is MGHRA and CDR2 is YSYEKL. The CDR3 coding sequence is TGCGCCAGCAGCCAAGTAGTTGCCCGGGACACTGAAGCTTTCTTT. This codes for CASSQVVARDTEAFF.

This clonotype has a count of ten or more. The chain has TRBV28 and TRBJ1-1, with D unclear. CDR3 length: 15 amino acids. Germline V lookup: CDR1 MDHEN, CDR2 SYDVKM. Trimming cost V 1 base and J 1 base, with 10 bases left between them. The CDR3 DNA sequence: TGTGCCAGCAGTTTATTTGGTACCACGAACACTGAAGCTTTCTTT. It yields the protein CASSLFGTTNTEAFF.

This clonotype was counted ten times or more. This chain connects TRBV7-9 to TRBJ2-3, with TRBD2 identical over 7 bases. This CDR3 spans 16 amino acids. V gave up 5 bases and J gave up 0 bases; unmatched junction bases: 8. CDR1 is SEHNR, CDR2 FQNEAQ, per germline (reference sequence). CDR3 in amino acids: CASSGLAVTSTDTQYF. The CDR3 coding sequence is TGTGCCAGCAGCGGCCTAGCGGTCACTAGCACAGATACGCAGTATTTT.

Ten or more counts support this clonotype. The CDR3 loop reads CASTLNRAGGNQPQHF. Written as DNA, the CDR3 is TGTGCCAGCACCTTAAACAGGGCCGGGGGCAATCAGCCCCAGCATTTT. The chain employs TRBV2 and TRBJ1-5; D possibly corresponds to TRBD1 (6 bases). The CDR3 covers 16 residues. Deletions cut 7 bases from V and 2 bases from J, with 18 bases between. Germline V gives CDR1 SNHLY, CDR2 FYNNEI. The variable domain in full, with the rest retrieved from reference TRBV2 and TRBJ1-5, is EPEVTQTPSHQVTQMGQEVILRCVPISNHLYFYWYRQILGQKVEFLVSFYNNEISEKSEIFDDQFSVERPDGSNFTLKIRSTKLEDSAMYFCASTLNRAGGNQPQHFGDGTRLSIL.

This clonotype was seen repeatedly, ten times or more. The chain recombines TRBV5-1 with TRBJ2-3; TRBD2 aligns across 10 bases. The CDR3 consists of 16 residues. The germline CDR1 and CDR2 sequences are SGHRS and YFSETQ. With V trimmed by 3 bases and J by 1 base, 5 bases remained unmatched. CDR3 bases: TGCGCCAGCAGCTGGACCGGGACTAGCGGCACAGATACGCAGTATTTT. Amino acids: CASSWTGTSGTDTQYF. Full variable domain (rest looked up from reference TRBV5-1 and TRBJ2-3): KAGVTQTPRYLIKTRGQQVTLSCSPISGHRSVSWYQQTPGQGLQFLFEYFSETQRNKGNFPGRFSGRQFSNSRSEMNVSTLELGDSALYLCASSWTGTSGTDTQYFGPGTRLTVL.

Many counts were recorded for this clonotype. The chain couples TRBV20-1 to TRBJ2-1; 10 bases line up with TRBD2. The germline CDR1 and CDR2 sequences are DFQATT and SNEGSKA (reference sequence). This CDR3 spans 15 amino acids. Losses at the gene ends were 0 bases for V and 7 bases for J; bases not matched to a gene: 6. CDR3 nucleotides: TGCAGTGCTAGAGATGTTACTAGCGGGATTAATGAGCAGTTCTTC. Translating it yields CSARDVTSGINEQFF.

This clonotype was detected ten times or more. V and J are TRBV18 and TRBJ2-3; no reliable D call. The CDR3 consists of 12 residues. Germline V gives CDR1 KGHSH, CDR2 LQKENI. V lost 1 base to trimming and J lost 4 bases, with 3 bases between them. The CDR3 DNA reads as TGTGCCAGCTCACCACTCCCAGATACGCAGTATTTT. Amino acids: CASSPLPDTQYF.

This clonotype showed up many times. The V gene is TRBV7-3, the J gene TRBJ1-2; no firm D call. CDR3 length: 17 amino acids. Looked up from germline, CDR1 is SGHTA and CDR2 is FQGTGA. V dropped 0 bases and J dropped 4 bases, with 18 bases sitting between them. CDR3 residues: CASSLTGEGDTIYGYTF. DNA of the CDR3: TGTGCCAGCAGCTTAACGGGCGAGGGTGATACAATCTATGGCTACACCTTC.

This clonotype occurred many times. Here the CDR3 DNA reads TGTGCCAGCAGCCGAGCTCTAACAGGGGGCGGACACAATGAGCAGTTCTTC. It codes for CASSRALTGGGHNEQFF. This sequence joins TRBV7-9 and TRBJ2-1; 9 bases line up with TRBD1. CDR1 is SEHNR, CDR2 FQNEAQ, per germline (reference sequence). Trimming cost V 5 bases and J 5 bases; bases outside gene matches: 13. This CDR3 region has 17 residues.

CDR3: CSAAGLENTGELFF. DNA of the CDR3: TGCAGTGCGGCGGGACTAGAGAACACCGGGGAGCTGTTTTTT. The gene calls are TRBV20-1 and TRBJ2-2, with 8 positions matching TRBD2. This CDR3 has 14 residues. Germline CDR1 DFQATT, CDR2 SNEGSKA (reference sequence). The J segment lost 1 base and the V segment lost 6 bases, leaving 4 bases of the junction unmatched.

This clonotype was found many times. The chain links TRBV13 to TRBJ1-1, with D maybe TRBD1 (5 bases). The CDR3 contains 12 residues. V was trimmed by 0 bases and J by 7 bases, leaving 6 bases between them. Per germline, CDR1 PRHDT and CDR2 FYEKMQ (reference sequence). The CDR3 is CASSLGTVEAFF. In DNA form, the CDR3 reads TGTGCCAGCAGCTTAGGGACAGTTGAAGCTTTCTTT.

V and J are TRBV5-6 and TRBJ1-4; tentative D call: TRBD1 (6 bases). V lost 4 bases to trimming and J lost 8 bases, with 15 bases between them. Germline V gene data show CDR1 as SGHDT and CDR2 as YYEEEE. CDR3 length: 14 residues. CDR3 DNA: TGTGCCAGCAGCAGAGCAGGGGCTGGGGAAAAACTGTTTTTT. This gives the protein CASSRAGAGEKLFF. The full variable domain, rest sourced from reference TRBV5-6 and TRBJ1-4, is DAGVTQSPTHLIKTRGQQVTLRCSPKSGHDTVSWYQQALGQGPQFIFQYYEEEERQRGNFPDRFSGHQFPNYSSELNVNALLLGDSALYLCASSRAGAGEKLFFGSGTQLSVL.